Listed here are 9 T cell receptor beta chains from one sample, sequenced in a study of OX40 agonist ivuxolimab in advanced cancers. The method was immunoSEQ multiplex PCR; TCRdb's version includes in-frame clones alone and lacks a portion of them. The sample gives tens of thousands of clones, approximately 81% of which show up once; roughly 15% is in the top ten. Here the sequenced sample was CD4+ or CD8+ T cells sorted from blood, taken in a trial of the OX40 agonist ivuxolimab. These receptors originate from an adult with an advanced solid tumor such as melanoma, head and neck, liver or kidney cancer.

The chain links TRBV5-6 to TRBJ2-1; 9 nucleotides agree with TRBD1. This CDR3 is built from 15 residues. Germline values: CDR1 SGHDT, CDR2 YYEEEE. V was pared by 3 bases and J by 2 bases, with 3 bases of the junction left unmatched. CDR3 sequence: CASSSGTGTYNEQFF. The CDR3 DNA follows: TGTGCCAGCAGCTCCGGGACAGGGACCTACAATGAGCAGTTCTTC.

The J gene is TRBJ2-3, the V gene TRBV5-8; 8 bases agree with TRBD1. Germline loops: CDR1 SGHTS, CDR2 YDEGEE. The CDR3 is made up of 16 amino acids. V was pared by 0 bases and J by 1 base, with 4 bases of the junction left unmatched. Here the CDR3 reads CASSLEGRGRTDTQYF. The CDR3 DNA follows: TGTGCCAGCAGCTTGGAGGGCAGGGGGCGCACAGATACGCAGTATTTT.

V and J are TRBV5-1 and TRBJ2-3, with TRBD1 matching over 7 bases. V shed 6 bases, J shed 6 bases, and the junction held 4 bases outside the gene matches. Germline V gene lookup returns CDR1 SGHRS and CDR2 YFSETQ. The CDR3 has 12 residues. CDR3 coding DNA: TGCGCCAGCAATACAGGGGCGGATACGCAGTATTTT. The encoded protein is CASNTGADTQYF.

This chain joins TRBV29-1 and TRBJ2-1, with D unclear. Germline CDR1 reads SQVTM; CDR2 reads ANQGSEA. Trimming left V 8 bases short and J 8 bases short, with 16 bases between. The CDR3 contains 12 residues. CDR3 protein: CSLRLGTDEQFF. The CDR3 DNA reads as TGCAGCTTACGACTGGGCACGGATGAGCAGTTCTTC.

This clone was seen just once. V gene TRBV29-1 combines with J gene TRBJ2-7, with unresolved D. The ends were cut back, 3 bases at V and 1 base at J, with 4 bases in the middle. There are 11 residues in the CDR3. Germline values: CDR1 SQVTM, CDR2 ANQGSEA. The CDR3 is CSVDESYEQYF. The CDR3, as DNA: TGCAGCGTTGACGAATCCTACGAGCAGTACTTC.

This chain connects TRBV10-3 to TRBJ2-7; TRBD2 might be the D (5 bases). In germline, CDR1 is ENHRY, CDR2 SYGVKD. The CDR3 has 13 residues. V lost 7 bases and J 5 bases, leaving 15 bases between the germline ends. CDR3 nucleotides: TGTGCCATCAATAGAGAGGGATTAAACGAGCAGTACTTC. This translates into CAINREGLNEQYF.

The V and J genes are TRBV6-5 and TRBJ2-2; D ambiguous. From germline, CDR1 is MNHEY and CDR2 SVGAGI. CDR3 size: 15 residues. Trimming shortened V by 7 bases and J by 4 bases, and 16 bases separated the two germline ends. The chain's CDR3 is CASTRSPDGTGELFF. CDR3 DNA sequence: TGTGCCAGCACGCGGTCACCCGACGGCACCGGGGAGCTGTTTTTT.

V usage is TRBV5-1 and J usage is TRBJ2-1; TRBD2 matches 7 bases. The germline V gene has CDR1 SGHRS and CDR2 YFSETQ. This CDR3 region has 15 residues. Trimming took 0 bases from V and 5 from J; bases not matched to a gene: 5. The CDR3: CASSLVGRADNEQFF. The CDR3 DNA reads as TGCGCCAGCAGCTTGGTAGGGAGGGCGGACAATGAGCAGTTCTTC.

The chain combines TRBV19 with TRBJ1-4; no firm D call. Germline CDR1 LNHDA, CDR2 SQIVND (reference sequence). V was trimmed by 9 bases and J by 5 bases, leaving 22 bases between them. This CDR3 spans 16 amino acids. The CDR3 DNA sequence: TGTGCCAGCCTCCCCGCAGGAGGGCGGCGGAATGAAAAACTGTTTTTT. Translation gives CASLPAGGRRNEKLFF.